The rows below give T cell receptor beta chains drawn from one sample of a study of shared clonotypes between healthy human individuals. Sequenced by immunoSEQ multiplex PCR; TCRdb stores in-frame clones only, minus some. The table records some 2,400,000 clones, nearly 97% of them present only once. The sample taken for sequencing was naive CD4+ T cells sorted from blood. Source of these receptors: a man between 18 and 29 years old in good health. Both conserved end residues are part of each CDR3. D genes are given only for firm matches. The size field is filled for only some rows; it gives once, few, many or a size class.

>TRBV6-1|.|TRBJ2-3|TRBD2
TGTGCCAGCACTAGAGCGGGGACCACAGATACGCAGTATTTT
CASTRAGTTDTQYF
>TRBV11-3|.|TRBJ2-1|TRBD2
TGTGCCAGCAGCTTTGCTAGCGGGAAGTACAATGAGCAGTTCTTC
CASSFASGKYNEQFF
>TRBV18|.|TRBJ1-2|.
TGTGCCAGCTCACCAAAAGACAGCCCTAACTATGGCTACACCTTC
CASSPKDSPNYGYTF
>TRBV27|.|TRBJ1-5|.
TGTGCCAGCAGCCCTTGGGGGGATCAGCCCCAGCATTTT
CASSPWGDQPQHF
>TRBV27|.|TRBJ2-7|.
TGTGCCAGCAGTCCCTGGACAAGTACCTACGAGCAGTACTTC
CASSPWTSTYEQYF
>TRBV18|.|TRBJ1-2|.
TGTGCCAGCTCCCCCGACAGTAACTATGGCTACACCTTC
CASSPDSNYGYTF
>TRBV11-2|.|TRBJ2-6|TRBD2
TGTGCCAGCAGCCCCGGACTAGCGGGGGGTTCCAACGTCCTGACTTTC
CASSPGLAGGSNVLTF
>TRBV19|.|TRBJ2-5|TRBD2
TGTGCCAGTAGTGTGCCTAGCGGGAGCGGGGAGACCCAGTACTTC
CASSVPSGSGETQYF
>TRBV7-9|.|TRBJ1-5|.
TGTGCCAGCAGCCGCACGGGTGGGGAGCCCCAGCATTTT
CASSRTGGEPQHF
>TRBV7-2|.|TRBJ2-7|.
TGTGCCAGCAGCTTAGCTAGCCGAAGCTGGGAGCAGTACTTC
CASSLASRSWEQYF
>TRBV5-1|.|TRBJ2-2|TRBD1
TGCGCCAGCAGGACGACAGGGATAAACACCGGGGAGCTGTTTTTT
CASRTTGINTGELFF
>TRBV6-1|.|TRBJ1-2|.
TGTGCCAGCAGTGTGCGCGACAGCGACTATGGCTACACCTTC
CASSVRDSDYGYTF
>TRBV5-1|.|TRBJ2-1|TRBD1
TGCGCCAGCAGCTTGGAAACAGGGGAGCTCAATGAGCAGTTCTTC
CASSLETGELNEQFF
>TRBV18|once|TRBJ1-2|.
TGTGCCAGCTCGATGGACGGTCTCGGTGGCTACACCTTC
CASSMDGLGGYTF
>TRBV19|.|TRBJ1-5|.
TGTGCCAGTAGGAGGGAGGGAGATCAGCCCCAGCATTTT
CASRREGDQPQHF
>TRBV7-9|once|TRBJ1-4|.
TGTGCCAGCACCCCTACGGGGGGTACAACTAATGAAAAACTGTTTTTT
CASTPTGGTTNEKLFF
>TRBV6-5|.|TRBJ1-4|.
TGTGCCAGCAGTTCCACGTCCCAGGGAAAACTGTTTTTT
CASSSTSQGKLFF
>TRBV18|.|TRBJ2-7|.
TGTGCCAGCTCACAGACTCTAAGCTACGAGCAGTACTTC
CASSQTLSYEQYF
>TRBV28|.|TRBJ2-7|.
TGTGCCAGCACCCTGTCCCCCCAGTCCTACGAGCAGTACTTC
CASTLSPQSYEQYF
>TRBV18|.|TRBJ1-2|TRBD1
TGTGCCAGCTCACCAGGACAGGGGCTGTTTGGCTACACCTTC
CASSPGQGLFGYTF
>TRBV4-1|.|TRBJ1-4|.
TGCGCCAGCAGCCAAGACGGGACGGGGACTAATGAAAAACTGTTTTTT
CASSQDGTGTNEKLFF
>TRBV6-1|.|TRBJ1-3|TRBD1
TGTGCCAGCAGGAGGGACAGGGTCTCTGGAAACACCATATATTTT
CASRRDRVSGNTIYF
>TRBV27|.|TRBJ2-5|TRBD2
TGTGCCAGCAGTCCCCCTAGCGGGGGAACCGGGGAGACCCAGTACTTC
CASSPPSGGTGETQYF
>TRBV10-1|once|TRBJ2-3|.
TGCGCCAGCAGTGAGTCTCCGGGACTTCCCACAGATACGCAGTATTTT
CASSESPGLPTDTQYF
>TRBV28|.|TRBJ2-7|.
TGTGCCAGCAGTCCATCAGGGGCCTCCTACGAGCAGTACTTC
CASSPSGASYEQYF
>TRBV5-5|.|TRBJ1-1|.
TGTGCCAGCAGCTTTGCCCGACAGAGGAACACTGAAGCTTTCTTT
CASSFARQRNTEAFF
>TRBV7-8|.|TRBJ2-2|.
TGTGCCAGCTTGAGGGAACGGACCGGGGAGCTGTTTTTT
CASLRERTGELFF
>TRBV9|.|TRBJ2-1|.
TGTGCCAGCAGCGCATTCGAGGGGTCCTACAATGAGCAGTTCTTC
CASSAFEGSYNEQFF
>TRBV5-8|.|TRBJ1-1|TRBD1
TGTGCCAGCAGCTTGGTCGGGACAGGGGGCGGAACTGAAGCTTTCTTT
CASSLVGTGGGTEAFF
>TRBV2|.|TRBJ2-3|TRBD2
TGTGCCAGCAGTGGTTTTAGCGGGGGCACAGATACGCAGTATTTT
CASSGFSGGTDTQYF
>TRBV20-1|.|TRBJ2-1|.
TGCAGTGCTAGGCTTGTCAATGAGCAGTTCTTC
CSARLVNEQFF
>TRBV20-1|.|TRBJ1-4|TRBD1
TGCAGTGCAACAGGGGTAGAACTGTTTTTT
CSATGVELFF
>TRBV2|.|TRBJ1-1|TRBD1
TGTGCCAGCAGTGAAGTTGGGACAGGGGCCACTGAAGCTTTCTTT
CASSEVGTGATEAFF